This T cell receptor beta chain comes out of a study of prognosis after radiotherapy for stage I lung cancer. Across the study: Newly diagnosed primary stage I lung tumors occurred in fourteen patients, and oligometastatic NSCLC after surgical resection of the primary tumor occurred in about five. The study delivered radiotherapy as SBRT in 3 to 5 fractions, with a biologically effective dose of at least 100 Gy.

Multiplex PCR, run in two rounds, amplified TCR beta CDR3 from genomic DNA. The authors ran first-round PCR with primers specific to each TRBV and TRBJ gene. Each CDR3 protein gets one entry after TCRdb re-called the multiplex PCR reads with MiXCR. The table shows about 14,000 distinct CDR3 sequences, with about 32% occurring only once. Relative to its sample, this clonotype is medium-sized. Germline CDR1 is SNHLY and CDR2 is FYNNEI. The CDR3 has 13 residues. V was pared by 8 bases and J by 0 bases, with 9 bases between. This specimen was PBMCs, taken before or after stereotactic body radiation therapy (not recorded which). V and J are TRBV2 and TRBJ2-3, with D maybe TRBD2 (6 bases). The receptor's source is a donor aged 50 or older with non-small cell lung cancer. In DNA form, the CDR3 reads TGTGCCAGCCGGAGCGGGAGCACAGATACGCAGTATTTT. Translation: CASRSGSTDTQYF.